Reported below is one TCR beta chain. The antigen is undetermined. CDR1 is MNHEY and CDR2 is SVGAGI in the germline V gene. V lost 1 base to trimming and J lost 5 bases, with 8 bases between them. CDR3 length: 13 residues. The table came from immunoSEQ multiplex PCR; TCRdb's copy has only in-frame clones and leaves some out. The sample lists about 130,000 clones; over 70% were seen once. The sample belongs to a study of T cell responses to AZD1222 COVID-19 vaccine. General study points: The donor group comprised mostly white British people and more females; the analysis possibly underestimated clonal diversity.

The chain uses TRBV6-5 and TRBJ1-1; D call uncertain. The sequencing used peripheral blood, collected on day 0 of AZD1222 vaccination. The clonotype was recovered from an adult in good health. The CDR3 nucleotides are TGTGCCAGCAGTTACTTTCGGGAAACTGAAGCTTTCTTT. It encodes CASSYFRETEAFF.